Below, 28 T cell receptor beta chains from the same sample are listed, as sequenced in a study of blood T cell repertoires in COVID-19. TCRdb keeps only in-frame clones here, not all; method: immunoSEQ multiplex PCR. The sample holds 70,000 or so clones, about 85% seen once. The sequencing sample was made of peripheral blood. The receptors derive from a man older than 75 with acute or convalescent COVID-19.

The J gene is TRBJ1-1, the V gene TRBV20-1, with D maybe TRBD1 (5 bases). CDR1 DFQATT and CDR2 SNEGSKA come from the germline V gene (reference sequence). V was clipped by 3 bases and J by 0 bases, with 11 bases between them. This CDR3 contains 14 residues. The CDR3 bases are TGCAGTGCTAGTGCAGGGCCGGTGAACACTGAAGCTTTCTTT. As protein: CSASAGPVNTEAFF.

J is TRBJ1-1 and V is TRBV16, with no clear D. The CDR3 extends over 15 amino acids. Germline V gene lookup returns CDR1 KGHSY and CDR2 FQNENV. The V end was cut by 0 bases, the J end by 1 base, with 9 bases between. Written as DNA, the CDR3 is TGTGCCAGCAGCCAATCCCAGGTACCGAACACTGAAGCTTTCTTT. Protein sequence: CASSQSQVPNTEAFF.

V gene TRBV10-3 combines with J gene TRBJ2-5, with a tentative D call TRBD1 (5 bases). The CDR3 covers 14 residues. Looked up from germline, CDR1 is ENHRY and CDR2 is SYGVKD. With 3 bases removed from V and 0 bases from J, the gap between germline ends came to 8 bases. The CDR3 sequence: CAISERQNQETQYF. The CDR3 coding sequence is TGTGCCATCAGTGAACGACAGAACCAAGAGACCCAGTACTTC.

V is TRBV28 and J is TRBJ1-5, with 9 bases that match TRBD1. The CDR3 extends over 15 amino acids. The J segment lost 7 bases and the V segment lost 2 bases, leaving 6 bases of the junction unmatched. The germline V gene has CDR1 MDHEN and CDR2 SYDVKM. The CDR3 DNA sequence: TGTGCCAGCAGTTTACGGGACAGGGCATGGCAGCCCCAGCATTTT. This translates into CASSLRDRAWQPQHF.

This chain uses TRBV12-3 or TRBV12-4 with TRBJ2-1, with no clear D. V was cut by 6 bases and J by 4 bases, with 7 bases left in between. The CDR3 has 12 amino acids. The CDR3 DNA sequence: TGTGCCAGCAGAGGCGGTTACAATGAGCAGTTCTTC. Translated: CASRGGYNEQFF.

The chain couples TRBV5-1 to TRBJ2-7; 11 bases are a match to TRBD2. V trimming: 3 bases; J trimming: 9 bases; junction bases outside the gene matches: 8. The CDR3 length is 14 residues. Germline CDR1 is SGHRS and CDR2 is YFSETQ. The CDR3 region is CASSYGLAGTRQYF. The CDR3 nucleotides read TGCGCCAGCAGCTATGGACTAGCGGGTACGAGGCAGTACTTC.

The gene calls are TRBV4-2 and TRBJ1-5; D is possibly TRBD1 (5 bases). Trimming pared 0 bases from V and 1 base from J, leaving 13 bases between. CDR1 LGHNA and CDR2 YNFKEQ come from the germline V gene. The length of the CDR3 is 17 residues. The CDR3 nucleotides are TGTGCCAGCAGCCAAGAAGGAGGGGCCGCAAGCAATCAGCCCCAGCATTTT. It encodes CASSQEGGAASNQPQHF.

CDR3 in amino acids: CAGGLLATGEQYF. CDR3 sequence (DNA): TGTGCCGGAGGGCTTCTAGCGACAGGGGAGCAGTACTTC. This chain connects TRBV30 to TRBJ2-7; a weak D match, TRBD1 (7 bases). CDR1 GTSNPN and CDR2 SVGIG come from the germline V gene (reference sequence). V lost 8 bases, J lost 7 bases, and 21 bases lay in between. The CDR3 runs to 13 residues.

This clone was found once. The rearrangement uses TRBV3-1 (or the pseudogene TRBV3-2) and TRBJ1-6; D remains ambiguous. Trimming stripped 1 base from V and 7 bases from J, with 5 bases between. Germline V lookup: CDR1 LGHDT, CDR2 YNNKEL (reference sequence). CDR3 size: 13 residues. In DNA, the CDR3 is TGTGCCAGCAGCCAAGGGGCAAATTCACCCCTCCACTTT. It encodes CASSQGANSPLHF.

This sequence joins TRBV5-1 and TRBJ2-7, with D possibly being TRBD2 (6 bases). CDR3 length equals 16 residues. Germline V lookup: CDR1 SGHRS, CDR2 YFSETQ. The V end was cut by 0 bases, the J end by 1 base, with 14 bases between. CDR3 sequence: CASSLVSSGLSYEQYF. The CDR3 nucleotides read TGCGCCAGCAGCTTGGTATCTTCGGGACTGTCCTACGAGCAGTACTTC.

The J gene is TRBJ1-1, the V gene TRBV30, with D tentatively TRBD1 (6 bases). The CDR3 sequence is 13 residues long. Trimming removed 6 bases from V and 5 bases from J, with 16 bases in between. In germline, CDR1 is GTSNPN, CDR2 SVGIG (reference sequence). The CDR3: CACSAQGQTEAFF. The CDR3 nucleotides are TGTGCCTGCTCGGCACAGGGTCAGACTGAAGCTTTCTTT.

DNA for the CDR3: TGTGCCAGCAGTTACAGGGGGTGGAGGAGCGGTACTGAAGCTTTCTTT. As protein: CASSYRGWRSGTEAFF. This chain joins TRBV6-5 and TRBJ1-1; maybe TRBD1 (6 bases). CDR1 is MNHEY and CDR2 is SVGAGI in the germline V gene. V was shortened by 2 bases and J by 5 bases, with 18 bases between the two germline ends. The CDR3 consists of 16 residues.

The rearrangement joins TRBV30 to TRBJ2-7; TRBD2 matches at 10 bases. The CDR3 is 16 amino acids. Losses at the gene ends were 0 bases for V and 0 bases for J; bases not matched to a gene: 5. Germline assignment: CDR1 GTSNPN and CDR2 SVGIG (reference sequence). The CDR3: CAWSVRVAGGSYEQYF. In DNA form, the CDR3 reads TGTGCCTGGAGTGTACGAGTAGCGGGAGGCTCCTACGAGCAGTACTTC.

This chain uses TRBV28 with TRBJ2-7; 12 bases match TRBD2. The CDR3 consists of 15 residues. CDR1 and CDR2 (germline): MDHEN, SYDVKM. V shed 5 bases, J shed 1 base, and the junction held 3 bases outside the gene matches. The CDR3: CASSIGLAGSYEQYF. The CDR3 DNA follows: TGTGCCAGCAGTATTGGACTAGCGGGATCCTACGAGCAGTACTTC. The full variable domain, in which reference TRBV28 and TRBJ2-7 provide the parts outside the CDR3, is DVKVTQSSRYLVKRTGEKVFLECVQDMDHENMFWYRQDPGLGLRLIYFSYDVKMKEKGDIPEGYSVSREKKERFSLILESASTNQTSMYLCASSIGLAGSYEQYFGPGTRLTVT.

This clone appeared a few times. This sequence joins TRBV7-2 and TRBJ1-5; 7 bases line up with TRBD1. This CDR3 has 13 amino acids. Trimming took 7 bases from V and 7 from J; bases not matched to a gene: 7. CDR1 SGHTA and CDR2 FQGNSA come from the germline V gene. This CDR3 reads CASNRDRSQPQHF. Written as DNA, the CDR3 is TGTGCCAGCAACCGGGACAGAAGCCAGCCCCAGCATTTT.

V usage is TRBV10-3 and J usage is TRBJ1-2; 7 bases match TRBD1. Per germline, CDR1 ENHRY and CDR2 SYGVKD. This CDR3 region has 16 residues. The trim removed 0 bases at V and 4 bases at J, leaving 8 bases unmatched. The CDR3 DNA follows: TGTGCCATCAGTGAGTCGACAGGGCCTTCTTTCTATGGCTACACCTTC. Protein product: CAISESTGPSFYGYTF.

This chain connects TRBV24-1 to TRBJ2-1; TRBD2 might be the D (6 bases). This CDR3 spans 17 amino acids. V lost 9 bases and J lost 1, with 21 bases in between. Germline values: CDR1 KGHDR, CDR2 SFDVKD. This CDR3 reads CATGQGMPGVSYNEQFF. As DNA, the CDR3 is TGTGCCACCGGTCAGGGTATGCCGGGAGTGTCCTACAATGAGCAGTTCTTC.

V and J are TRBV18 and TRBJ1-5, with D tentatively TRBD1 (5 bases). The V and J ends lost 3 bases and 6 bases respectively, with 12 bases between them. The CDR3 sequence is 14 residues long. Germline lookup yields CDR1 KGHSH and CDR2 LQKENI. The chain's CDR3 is CASSPAQGGQPQHF. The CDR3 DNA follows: TGTGCCAGCTCACCTGCGCAGGGAGGTCAGCCCCAGCATTTT.

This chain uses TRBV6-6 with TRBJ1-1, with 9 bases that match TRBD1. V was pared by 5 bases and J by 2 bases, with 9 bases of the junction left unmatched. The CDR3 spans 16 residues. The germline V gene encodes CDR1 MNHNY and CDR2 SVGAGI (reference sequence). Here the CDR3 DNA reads TGTGCCAGCAGTCGACTACCGGGACAGGGTAACACTGAAGCTTTCTTT. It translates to CASSRLPGQGNTEAFF.

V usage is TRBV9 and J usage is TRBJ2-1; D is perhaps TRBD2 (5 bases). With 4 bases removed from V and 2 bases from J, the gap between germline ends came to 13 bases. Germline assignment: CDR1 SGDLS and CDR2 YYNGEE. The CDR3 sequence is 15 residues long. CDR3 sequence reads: CASSPLGETYNEQFF. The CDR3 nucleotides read TGTGCCAGCAGCCCACTCGGGGAGACCTACAATGAGCAGTTCTTC.

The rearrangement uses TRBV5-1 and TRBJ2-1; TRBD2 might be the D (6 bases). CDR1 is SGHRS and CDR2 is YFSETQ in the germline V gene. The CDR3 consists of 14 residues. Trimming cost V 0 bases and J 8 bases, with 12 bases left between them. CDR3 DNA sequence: TGCGCCAGCAGCTTGGGGGACTTTAAGGATGAGCAGTTCTTC. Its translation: CASSLGDFKDEQFF.

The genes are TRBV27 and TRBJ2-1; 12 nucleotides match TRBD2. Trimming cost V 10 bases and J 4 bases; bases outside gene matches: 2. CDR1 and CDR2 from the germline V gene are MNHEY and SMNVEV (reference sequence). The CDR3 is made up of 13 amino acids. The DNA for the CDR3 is TGTGCCACCGGACTAGCGGGATACAATGAGCAGTTCTTC. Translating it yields CATGLAGYNEQFF.

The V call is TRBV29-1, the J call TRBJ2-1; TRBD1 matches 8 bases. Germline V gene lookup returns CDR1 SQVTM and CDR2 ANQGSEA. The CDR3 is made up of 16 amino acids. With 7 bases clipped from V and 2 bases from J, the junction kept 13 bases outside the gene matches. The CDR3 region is CSARGDRDRPYNEQFF. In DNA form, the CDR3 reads TGCAGCGCAAGGGGAGACCGGGACAGGCCCTACAATGAGCAGTTCTTC.

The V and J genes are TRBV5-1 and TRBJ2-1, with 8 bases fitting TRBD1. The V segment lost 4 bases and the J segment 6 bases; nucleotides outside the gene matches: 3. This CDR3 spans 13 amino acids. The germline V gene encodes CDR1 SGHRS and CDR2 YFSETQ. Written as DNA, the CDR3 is TGCGCCAGCAGCCAAACAGGGGGCAATGAGCAGTTCTTC. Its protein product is CASSQTGGNEQFF. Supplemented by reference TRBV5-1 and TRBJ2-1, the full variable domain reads KAGVTQTPRYLIKTRGQQVTLSCSPISGHRSVSWYQQTPGQGLQFLFEYFSETQRNKGNFPGRFSGRQFSNSRSEMNVSTLELGDSALYLCASSQTGGNEQFFGPGTRLTVL.

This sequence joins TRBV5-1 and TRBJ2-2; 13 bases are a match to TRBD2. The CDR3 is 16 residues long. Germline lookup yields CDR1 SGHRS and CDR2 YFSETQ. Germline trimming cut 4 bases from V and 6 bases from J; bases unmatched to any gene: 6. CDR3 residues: CASSTGLAGVPGELFF. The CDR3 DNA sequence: TGCGCCAGCAGCACAGGACTAGCGGGAGTTCCCGGGGAGCTGTTTTTT. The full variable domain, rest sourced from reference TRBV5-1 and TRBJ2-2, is KAGVTQTPRYLIKTRGQQVTLSCSPISGHRSVSWYQQTPGQGLQFLFEYFSETQRNKGNFPGRFSGRQFSNSRSEMNVSTLELGDSALYLCASSTGLAGVPGELFFGEGSRLTVL.

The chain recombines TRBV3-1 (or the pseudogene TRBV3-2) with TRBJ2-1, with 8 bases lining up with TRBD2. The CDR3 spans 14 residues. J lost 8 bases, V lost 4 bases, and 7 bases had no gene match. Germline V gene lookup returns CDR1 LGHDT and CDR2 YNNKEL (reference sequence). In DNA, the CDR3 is TGTGCCAGCAGCCTCAGCGGGAGTTGGTATGAGCAGTTCTTC. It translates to CASSLSGSWYEQFF.

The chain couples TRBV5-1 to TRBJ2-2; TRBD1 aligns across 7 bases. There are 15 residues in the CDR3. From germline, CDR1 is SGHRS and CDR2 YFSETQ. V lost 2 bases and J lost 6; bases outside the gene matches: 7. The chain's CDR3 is CASSFRDRDSGELFF. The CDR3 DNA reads TGCGCCAGCAGCTTCCGGGACAGAGATTCCGGGGAGCTGTTTTTT.

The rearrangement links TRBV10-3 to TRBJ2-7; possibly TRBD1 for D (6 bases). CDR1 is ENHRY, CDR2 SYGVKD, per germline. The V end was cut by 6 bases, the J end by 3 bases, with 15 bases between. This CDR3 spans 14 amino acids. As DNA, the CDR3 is TGTGCCATCAGGGGGGACAATTCGGGCTACGAGCAGTACTTC. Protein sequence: CAIRGDNSGYEQYF.